The 27 T cell receptor beta chains in this list originate from one sample, sequenced in a study of T-cell memory formation after mild COVID-19. Each CDR3 protein is one row after TCRdb ran MiXCR on the 5' RACE reads. The sample has approximately 290,000 distinct CDR3 sequences, roughly 8.2% seen once. The sequencing sample was made of PBMCs or a T cell subset sorted from them (not recorded which). Receptor source: a man younger than 35 who had mild COVID-19 (a few samples of this study predate the infection). Cell type and time point are not known.

This clonotype was found a few times. The J gene is TRBJ2-5, the V gene TRBV6-1; 8 nucleotides line up with TRBD2. Germline V gene lookup returns CDR1 MNHNS and CDR2 SASEGT. V lost 3 bases and J lost 13; bases outside the gene matches: 10. CDR3 length equals 13 residues. CDR3 in amino acids: CASSDPYPGLGYF. In DNA form, the CDR3 reads TGTGCCAGCAGTGACCCCTATCCGGGACTAGGGTACTTC.

This clonotype was recorded a few times. The V and J genes are TRBV9 and TRBJ2-7; 8 nucleotides line up with TRBD2. Losses at the gene ends were 3 bases for V and 6 bases for J; bases not matched to a gene: 8. In germline, CDR1 is SGDLS, CDR2 YYNGEE. The CDR3 is 14 amino acids. The CDR3 region has the DNA TGTGCCAGCAGCGCCAGTCCGGGGGGGAGCGAGCAGTACGTC. It codes for CASSASPGGSEQYV.

The chain has TRBV20-1 and TRBJ1-3; D is uncertain. This CDR3 is 13 amino acids long. Looked up from germline, CDR1 is DFQATT and CDR2 is SNEGSKA (reference sequence). Between the trimmed V and J ends, which lost 3 bases and 4 bases, there was a span of 10 bases. The CDR3 nucleotides read TGCAGTGCTAGCGCGGGAACGGGAAACACCATATATTTT. Its protein product is CSASAGTGNTIYF.

This clonotype was seen a handful of times. V is TRBV4-1 and J is TRBJ2-3, with D possibly called TRBD1 or TRBD2 (5 bases each). The germline CDR1 and CDR2 sequences are MGHRA and YSYEKL. V was clipped by 4 bases and J by 5 bases, with 13 bases between them. This CDR3 has 14 amino acids. The CDR3 nucleotides read TGCGCCAGCAGCCGGGGGTTCGTTGGAGATACGCAGTATTTT. Protein: CASSRGFVGDTQYF.

This clonotype was detected only a few times. This chain joins TRBV5-4 and TRBJ1-2; possible D gene TRBD1, 6 bases. Trimming cost V 7 bases and J 2 bases, with 18 bases left between them. The CDR3 consists of 15 residues. CDR1 and CDR2 from the germline V gene are SGHNT and YYREEE (reference sequence). Written as DNA, the CDR3 is TGTGCCAGCCACGCCGGCCACAGGGAGAACTATGGCTACACCTTC. Translated: CASHAGHRENYGYTF.

This clonotype has ten or more counts. The rearrangement uses TRBV5-4 and TRBJ2-1; D may be TRBD1 or TRBD2 (5 bases each). The CDR3 contains 15 residues. Germline V lookup: CDR1 SGHNT, CDR2 YYREEE (reference sequence). Trimming left V 4 bases short and J 0 bases short, with 11 bases between. The CDR3 bases are TGTGCCAGCAGCCTCGGGACCGGCTCCTACAATGAGCAGTTCTTC. Translated: CASSLGTGSYNEQFF.

The chain combines TRBV7-6 with TRBJ1-6, with D unclear. Looked up from germline, CDR1 is SGHVS and CDR2 is FNYEAQ. Between the trimmed V and J ends, which lost 0 bases and 7 bases, there was a span of 10 bases. The CDR3 has 15 residues. CDR3 amino acids: CASSLANSRNSPLHF. The CDR3 DNA sequence: TGTGCCAGCAGCTTAGCAAACAGTAGGAATTCACCCCTCCACTTT.

This clonotype was observed a handful of times. The CDR3 is CASSLFSTNTEAFF. The CDR3 nucleotides read TGTGCCAGCAGCCTGTTTAGTACGAACACTGAAGCTTTCTTT. The chain is built from TRBV3-1 and TRBJ1-1; no clear D. The CDR3 contains 14 residues. Germline V gene sequence: CDR1 LGHDT, CDR2 YNNKEL (reference sequence). The V end lost 4 bases, the J end lost 1 base, and 10 bases lay between the germline ends.

The table lists this clonotype with many counts. V is TRBV28 and J is TRBJ2-2, with D uncertain. V was shortened by 3 bases and J by 3 bases, with 5 bases between the two germline ends. CDR1 is MDHEN and CDR2 is SYDVKM in the germline V gene. This CDR3 spans 13 amino acids. The CDR3 coding sequence is TGTGCCAGCAGTTTGGAGTACACCGGGGAGCTGTTTTTT. Translation gives CASSLEYTGELFF.

This clonotype was counted between two and nine times. The genes are TRBV29-1 and TRBJ2-3; a weak D match, TRBD2 (5 bases). The V gene lost 4 bases and the J gene lost 3 bases, with 11 bases spanning the gap. The germline V gene has CDR1 SQVTM and CDR2 ANQGSEA. The CDR3 runs 13 residues. DNA of the CDR3: TGCAGCGTTGGGTCGGGGTTTACAGATACGCAGTATTTT. Its translation: CSVGSGFTDTQYF.

The chain links TRBV7-2 to TRBJ2-5, with D perhaps being TRBD1 or TRBD2 (6 bases each). The germline V gene has CDR1 SGHTA and CDR2 FQGNSA. Trimming shortened V by 2 bases and J by 5 bases, and 15 bases separated the two germline ends. This CDR3 spans 15 amino acids. The CDR3 DNA follows: TGTGCCAGCAGCTTAAGTTCGGGGGCCTGGGAGACCCAGTACTTC. It yields the protein CASSLSSGAWETQYF. The whole variable domain, remainder taken from reference TRBV7-2 and TRBJ2-5, is GAGVSQSPSNKVTEKGKDVELRCDPISGHTALYWYRQSLGQGLEFLIYFQGNSAPDKSGLPSDRFSAERTGGSVSTLTIQRTQQEDSAVYLCASSLSSGAWETQYFGPGTRLLVL.

This clonotype was counted a few times. CDR3 nucleotides: TGTGCCAGCAGCCGACTAGCGGGGGGAGCCTACGAGCAGTACTTC. It codes for CASSRLAGGAYEQYF. This sequence joins TRBV11-2 and TRBJ2-7; 13 nucleotides match TRBD2. Trimming at V came to 5 bases and at J to 2 bases, leaving 3 bases not matched to a gene. This CDR3 contains 15 residues. Germline lookup yields CDR1 SGHAT and CDR2 FQNNGV.

This clonotype occurred a few times. This rearrangement joins TRBV10-3 to TRBJ2-3; perhaps TRBD2 as D (6 bases). The CDR3 is 13 residues long. Germline values: CDR1 ENHRY, CDR2 SYGVKD. Deletions cut 4 bases from V and 1 base from J, with 6 bases between. The DNA of the CDR3 is TGTGCCATCAGTGCGGGGGGCACAGATACGCAGTATTTT. Protein: CAISAGGTDTQYF.

This chain links TRBV19 with TRBJ2-3; the match to TRBD1 covers 7 bases. There are 13 residues in the CDR3. V shed 6 bases and J 4 bases; nucleotides not matched to a gene: 4. Germline CDR1 is LNHDA and CDR2 is SQIVND (reference sequence). The CDR3, as DNA: TGTGCCAGTAGAACAGGACAGGCAGATACGCAGTATTTT. It translates to CASRTGQADTQYF.

This clonotype has just a few counts. CDR3 amino acids: CSAREPGQGPDTQYF. As DNA, the CDR3 is TGCAGTGCTAGGGAACCGGGACAGGGACCAGATACGCAGTATTTT. The chain joins TRBV20-1 to TRBJ2-3; 9 bases match TRBD1. The CDR3 contains 15 residues. V dropped 3 bases and J dropped 4; count of bases not matched to a gene: 8. CDR1 is DFQATT and CDR2 is SNEGSKA in the germline V gene (reference sequence).

This clonotype was picked up many times. The chain uses TRBV5-1 and TRBJ2-5; D is unresolved. Trimming pared 1 base from V and 4 bases from J, leaving 8 bases between. Germline V gene sequence: CDR1 SGHRS, CDR2 YFSETQ. CDR3 length equals 13 residues. The CDR3 nucleotides are TGCGCCAGCAGCTTGATGCCGGGAGAGACCCAGTACTTC. Translation: CASSLMPGETQYF.

The rearrangement joins TRBV7-3 to TRBJ2-1, with a possible D match to TRBD1 (6 bases). Germline V gene lookup returns CDR1 SGHTA and CDR2 FQGTGA. Trimming stripped 5 bases from V and 1 base from J, with 15 bases between. The CDR3 spans 16 residues. The CDR3 here is CASSETGTSSYNEQFF. The CDR3 nucleotides read TGTGCCAGCAGCGAAACCGGGACATCGTCCTACAATGAGCAGTTCTTC. The variable domain in full, with the rest retrieved from reference TRBV7-3 and TRBJ2-1, is GAGVSQTPSNKVTEKGKYVELRCDPISGHTALYWYRQSLGQGPEFLIYFQGTGAADDSGLPNDRFFAVRPEGSVSTLKIQRTERGDSAVYLCASSETGTSSYNEQFFGPGTRLTVL.

The CDR3 bases are TGTGCCAGCAGTTACTCTGAGGGAACGGGTCGGGAAAAACTGTTTTTT. The encoded protein is CASSYSEGTGREKLFF. The chain combines TRBV6-5 with TRBJ1-4; D gene ambiguous. The CDR3 is made up of 16 amino acids. Germline V CDR1 and CDR2: MNHEY, SVGAGI. V was pared by 0 bases and J by 8 bases, with 16 bases between.

This clonotype was seen at least ten times. The V and J genes are TRBV20-1 and TRBJ2-5; 10 positions match TRBD2. The junction had 3 bases not matched to a gene; V was cut back by 0 bases and J by 5 bases. The germline gives CDR1 DFQATT, CDR2 SNEGSKA (reference sequence). The CDR3 consists of 14 residues. The CDR3: CSAREGTSEETQYF. CDR3 DNA sequence: TGCAGTGCTAGAGAGGGGACTAGCGAGGAGACCCAGTACTTC.

The table lists this clonotype with many counts. The CDR3 DNA follows: TGTGCCAGCAGCACCTACCGACAGGGGCCCGGGGAGCTGTTTTTT. As protein: CASSTYRQGPGELFF. The gene calls are TRBV7-2 and TRBJ2-2; the match to TRBD1 covers 8 bases. In germline, CDR1 is SGHTA, CDR2 FQGNSA. This CDR3 comprises 15 residues. J lost 6 bases, V lost 5 bases, and 8 bases had no gene match.

V is TRBV5-1 and J is TRBJ2-7; no clear D gene. There are 14 residues in the CDR3. Per the germline V gene, CDR1 is SGHRS and CDR2 is YFSETQ. Trimming removed 4 bases at V and 2 bases at J, with 13 bases between. The CDR3 DNA sequence: TGCGCCAGCAGCCCACCACAGACCACCTACGAGCAGTACTTC. The encoded protein is CASSPPQTTYEQYF. Based on the CDR3 plus reference TRBV5-1 and TRBJ2-7, the full variable domain is KAGVTQTPRYLIKTRGQQVTLSCSPISGHRSVSWYQQTPGQGLQFLFEYFSETQRNKGNFPGRFSGRQFSNSRSEMNVSTLELGDSALYLCASSPPQTTYEQYFGPGTRLTVT.

This clonotype was detected a few times. The chain employs TRBV7-2 and TRBJ2-5; 8 bases align to TRBD2. This CDR3 is built from 16 residues. Germline assignment: CDR1 SGHTA and CDR2 FQGNSA. V shed 0 bases and J 2 bases; nucleotides not matched to a gene: 5. The CDR3 DNA reads as TGTGCCAGCAGCTTAGCGCTCCGGGGGGGGCAAGAGACCCAGTACTTC. This encodes CASSLALRGGQETQYF.

This chain joins TRBV4-1 and TRBJ1-1; 7 bases line up with TRBD1. The CDR3 contains 16 residues. V dropped 0 bases and J dropped 1; count of bases not matched to a gene: 5. Germline lookup yields CDR1 MGHRA and CDR2 YSYEKL. This chain's CDR3 is CASSQDEGGGNTEAFF. CDR3 nucleotide sequence: TGCGCCAGCAGCCAAGATGAAGGGGGCGGGAACACTGAAGCTTTCTTT.

This clonotype was seen more than once but under ten times. The chain links TRBV5-1 to TRBJ2-1; a weak D match, TRBD1 (5 bases). This CDR3 is built from 14 residues. In germline, CDR1 is SGHRS, CDR2 YFSETQ. V was clipped by 0 bases and J by 5 bases, with 9 bases between them. CDR3 loop: CASSLADRDNEQFF. The CDR3 DNA is TGCGCCAGCAGCTTGGCCGACAGAGACAATGAGCAGTTCTTC.

This clonotype came up a few times. The CDR3, as DNA: TGCAGTGCTGTGGGGGACAGGGGGCAGACCGGGGAGCTGTTTTTT. Its protein product is CSAVGDRGQTGELFF. This sequence joins TRBV20-1 and TRBJ2-2; TRBD1 aligns across 12 bases. Germline-derived CDR1 and CDR2 are DFQATT and SNEGSKA (reference sequence). The length of the CDR3 is 15 residues. Unmatched junction bases numbered 6, after V lost 5 bases and J lost 5 bases.

In this sample, this clonotype turned up a few times. The gene calls are TRBV15 and TRBJ2-3; TRBD2 aligns across 8 bases. Per germline, CDR1 LNHNV and CDR2 YYDKDF (reference sequence). This CDR3 contains 16 residues. Germline trimming cut 3 bases from V and 4 bases from J; bases unmatched to any gene: 9. CDR3 sequence (DNA): TGTGCCACCAGCAGGACCGGGACTAGGGGCTCAGATACGCAGTATTTT. Amino acid sequence: CATSRTGTRGSDTQYF. Full variable domain (rest looked up from reference TRBV15 and TRBJ2-3): DAMVIQNPRYQVTQFGKPVTLSCSQTLNHNVMYWYQQKSSQAPKLLFHYYDKDFNNEADTPDNFQSRRPNTSFCFLDIRSPGLGDTAMYLCATSRTGTRGSDTQYFGPGTRLTVL.

This clonotype was picked up a small number of times. The chain links TRBV7-6 to TRBJ2-2; 9 bases agree with TRBD1. The V and J ends lost 1 base and 1 base, in that order; junction bases with no gene match: 1. Germline CDR1 reads SGHVS; CDR2 reads FNYEAQ. There are 16 residues in the CDR3. This CDR3 reads CASSLETGGNTGELFF. CDR3 DNA: TGTGCCAGCAGCTTAGAGACAGGGGGGAACACCGGGGAGCTGTTTTTT.